Listed below are T cell receptor beta chains from one sample, sequenced in a study of blood T cells in healthy people across ages. TCRdb processed the 5' RACE reads anew with MiXCR; each CDR3 protein has one entry. The repertoire has over a million distinct CDR3 sequences, 42% of them found once; the top ten carry approximately 7.9%. Sequencing input: blood. All receptors derive from a woman in her late teens or twenties in good health. CDR3s leave out the opening cysteine and the closing phenylalanine or tryptophan. The order of the fields is J gene, V gene, CDR3 protein.

TRBJ2-4 TRBV21-1 ASSKDQGAAKNIQY
TRBJ2-1 TRBV12-3/TRBV12-4 ASSLGAQQF
TRBJ2-7 TRBV7-9 ASSLVPGAAYEQY
TRBJ2-5 TRBV7-6 ASTSRASGTQETQY
TRBJ2-3 TRBV6-5 ASSSERLTDTQY
TRBJ2-5 TRBV5-1 ASSLDPGNEQY
TRBJ1-4 TRBV9 ASSGGQGEKLF
TRBJ2-2 TRBV29-1 SVAGREAGELF
TRBJ2-1 TRBV3-1 ASSQESSQNEQF
TRBJ2-1 TRBV6-1 ASSSWDRGDEQF
TRBJ1-5 TRBV6-1 ASSRTGGKGNQPQH
TRBJ2-2 TRBV5-1 ASSLDGVSGYTGELF
TRBJ1-6 TRBV11-2 ASSPEGGASSNSPLH
. TRBV27 ASSLSKGFVFETQY
. TRBV20-1 SAREDGRGGIYNEQY
TRBJ2-6 TRBV20-1 SAYGTSGTNVLT
TRBJ2-1 TRBV7-2 ASSLVSPLAGGPVEF
TRBJ1-6 TRBV20-1 SAHFGTANSPLH
TRBJ2-1 TRBV18 ASSPGLGGLSSYNEQF
TRBJ1-1 TRBV27 ASSIDRNTEAF
TRBJ1-2 TRBV4-1 ASSQGNMIGAGGYT
. TRBV25-1 ASLGQYNEQY
TRBJ1-1 TRBV20-1 SASTQGAGSHTEAF
TRBJ2-3 TRBV2 ASSPSPTDTQY
TRBJ2-3 TRBV6-1 ASSEGSGTDTQY
TRBJ2-3 TRBV2 ASKRGFTDTQY
TRBJ2-2 TRBV2 ASSITGNTGELF
TRBJ1-1 TRBV6-4 ASSPQGAVNTEAF
TRBJ1-3 TRBV28 ASGSTGSGNTIY
TRBJ2-1 TRBV28 ASKMTSSPYNEQF
TRBJ2-7 TRBV20-1 SARVTPNPYEQY
TRBJ1-1 TRBV4-1 ASSQIKVMGLEAF
TRBJ2-2 TRBV11-3 AGSRTAWGARTNTGELF
TRBJ1-1 TRBV3-1 ASSQVGAGRNTEAF
TRBJ2-7 TRBV5-1 ASSFPSGSYEQY
TRBJ2-1 TRBV10-3 AISGTYNEQF
TRBJ2-5 TRBV3-1 ASSDRRVGETQY
TRBJ2-2 TRBV28 ASSSFGVHTGELF
TRBJ2-3 TRBV20-1 SASPDRTDTQY
TRBJ1-1 TRBV25-1 ASSDGTNTEAF
TRBJ2-2 TRBV7-3 ASSLIRGGTGELF
TRBJ1-1 TRBV3-1 ASSQGVGNTEAF
TRBJ2-4 TRBV5-1 ASSLDPQSYNEQY
TRBJ1-5 TRBV9 ASSPTGIHQPQH
TRBJ2-5 TRBV20-1 SATRGVGPQETQY
TRBJ2-5 TRBV2 ASTEGDRGNEQY
TRBJ2-3 TRBV5-5 ASSFGTSGNSDTQY
TRBJ1-2 TRBV29-1 SGIGQGEWGYT
TRBJ1-1 TRBV7-3 ASTLSTTGLTEAF
TRBJ2-1 TRBV5-1 ASSLTSGGYNEQF
TRBJ2-3 TRBV4-2 ASSITLGPMLSTDTQY
TRBJ2-1 TRBV12-3/TRBV12-4 ASSPGSFSYNEQF
. TRBV5-1 ASSHWSSSRNEQY
. TRBV24-1 ATNDVDTPGGETQY
TRBJ1-6 TRBV20-1 SARSPTANSPLH